The next 14 T cell receptor beta chains were all read from a single sample in a study of T cells in Graves' hyperthyroidism and ophthalmopathy. RNA transcripts provided the source from which TCR beta CDR3 regions were amplified. Primed by the HTBI set, a first-round RT-PCR was run on the TCR CDR3. TCRdb re-derived calls from the multiplex PCR reads in MiXCR, one entry per CDR3 protein. The repertoire holds around 700,000 distinct CDR3 sequences, with approximately 18% as singletons. The sequenced material came from blood. The source is a woman between 45 and 60 years old with Graves' hyperthyroidism that later progressed to Graves' ophthalmopathy.

This chain links TRBV4-1 with TRBJ2-5, with 8 bases lining up with TRBD1. CDR1 is MGHRA and CDR2 is YSYEKL in the germline V gene. The CDR3 is 17 amino acids. Germline trimming cut 0 bases from V and 2 bases from J; bases unmatched to any gene: 8. The CDR3 sequence: CASSQDPRTGHQETQYF. CDR3 DNA sequence: TGCGCCAGCAGCCAAGATCCCCGGACAGGGCATCAAGAGACCCAGTACTTC.

Many counts were recorded for this clonotype. V usage is TRBV11-2 and J usage is TRBJ2-7, with no clear D. The CDR3 runs to 15 residues. V lost 4 bases, J lost 2 bases, and 15 bases lay in between. The germline V gene has CDR1 SGHAT and CDR2 FQNNGV. CDR3 residues: CASSSDVRLPYEQYF. The CDR3 bases are TGTGCCAGCAGCTCCGACGTCAGGCTTCCCTACGAGCAGTACTTC.

The table lists this clonotype with many counts. The chain carries TRBV4-1 and TRBJ1-4; D is uncertain. This CDR3 comprises 12 residues. Trimming pared 1 base from V and 7 bases from J, leaving 4 bases between. The germline CDR1 and CDR2 sequences are MGHRA and YSYEKL. The CDR3 sequence is CASSQVGEKLFF. The CDR3 DNA reads TGCGCCAGCAGCCAAGTTGGTGAAAAACTGTTTTTT.

The CDR3 sequence: CSARVNPGDYGYTF. The CDR3 DNA follows: TGCAGTGCTAGAGTAAACCCGGGGGACTATGGCTACACCTTC. The chain employs TRBV20-1 and TRBJ1-2, with D perhaps TRBD1 (5 bases). The CDR3 runs to 14 residues. Per germline, CDR1 DFQATT and CDR2 SNEGSKA (reference sequence). The V end lost 1 base, the J end lost 3 bases, and 12 bases lay between the germline ends.

This clonotype was seen more than once but under ten times. This rearrangement joins TRBV19 to TRBJ2-2; D is unclear. The ends were cut back, 3 bases at V and 1 base at J, with 9 bases in the middle. In germline, CDR1 is LNHDA, CDR2 SQIVND (reference sequence). The CDR3 runs to 15 residues. The CDR3 region is CASSMSAGNTGELFF. CDR3 nucleotide sequence: TGTGCCAGTAGTATGTCGGCAGGGAACACCGGGGAGCTGTTTTTT.

V gene TRBV6-2 or TRBV6-3 combines with J gene TRBJ2-7, with D tentatively TRBD2 (5 bases). The V end was cut by 5 bases, the J end by 3 bases, with 11 bases between. Germline V gene lookup returns CDR1 MNHEY and CDR2 SVGEGT. The CDR3 contains 13 residues. CDR3 sequence: CASSTLANYEQYF. The CDR3 DNA reads TGTGCCAGCAGTACCCTAGCAAACTACGAGCAGTACTTC.

This clonotype was observed at least ten times. V is TRBV18 and J is TRBJ2-7, with D perhaps matching TRBD2 (5 bases). Germline lookup yields CDR1 KGHSH and CDR2 LQKENI. Deletions cut 0 bases from V and 2 bases from J, with 14 bases between. There are 16 residues in the CDR3. In DNA, the CDR3 is TGTGCCAGCTCACCACCGGCTCCTGCGGGTACCTACGAGCAGTACTTC. It translates to CASSPPAPAGTYEQYF. The full variable domain, with the rest looked up from reference TRBV18 and TRBJ2-7, is NAGVMQNPRHLVRRRGQEARLRCSPMKGHSHVYWYRQLPEEGLKFMVYLQKENIIDESGMPKERFSAEFPKEGPSILRIQQVVRGDSAAYFCASSPPAPAGTYEQYFGPGTRLTVT.

This clonotype was observed at least ten times. The chain couples TRBV3-1 to TRBJ1-1; D unresolved. Trimming took 0 bases from V and 0 from J, leaving 8 bases between them. Germline CDR1 and CDR2: LGHDT and YNNKEL (reference sequence). CDR3 length equals 15 residues. The CDR3 sequence is CASSQEWVMNTEAFF. In nucleotides, the CDR3 is TGTGCCAGCAGCCAAGAATGGGTCATGAACACTGAAGCTTTCTTT.

This clonotype has at least ten counts. The chain recombines TRBV5-1 with TRBJ2-3; TRBD2 matches 9 bases. Germline values: CDR1 SGHRS, CDR2 YFSETQ. CDR3 length equals 16 residues. Trimming removed 1 base from V and 3 bases from J; junction bases left unmatched: 6. CDR3 DNA sequence: TGCGCCAGCAGCTTGTACCCTAGCGGGGCTACAGATACGCAGTATTTT. Its protein product is CASSLYPSGATDTQYF.

This clonotype appeared many times. The chain has TRBV20-1 and TRBJ2-5; tentatively, D is TRBD2 (6 bases). CDR3 length equals 15 residues. V was shortened by 0 bases and J by 1 base, with 12 bases between the two germline ends. Germline V CDR1 and CDR2: DFQATT, SNEGSKA (reference sequence). The CDR3 here is CSAREEGRFQETQYF. CDR3 nucleotide sequence: TGCAGTGCTAGAGAGGAGGGGCGATTCCAAGAGACCCAGTACTTC.

The rearrangement uses TRBV20-1 and TRBJ2-5; no firm D call. The V and J ends lost 6 bases and 0 bases respectively, with 8 bases between them. CDR3 length: 12 residues. Germline V lookup: CDR1 DFQATT, CDR2 SNEGSKA (reference sequence). The CDR3 nucleotides are TGCAGTGCCAGACACGACCAAGAGACCCAGTACTTC. The encoded protein is CSARHDQETQYF.

This rearrangement joins TRBV15 to TRBJ2-4; maybe TRBD1 (5 bases). The germline CDR1 and CDR2 sequences are LNHNV and YYDKDF (reference sequence). Trimming cost V 4 bases and J 0 bases, with 13 bases left between them. This CDR3 is built from 16 residues. The CDR3 spells CATSKTGAAAKNIQYF. The CDR3 DNA follows: TGTGCCACCAGCAAAACAGGCGCAGCAGCCAAAAACATTCAGTACTTC.

The chain has TRBV5-4 and TRBJ1-2, with D perhaps matching TRBD1 (6 bases). The V gene's germline CDR1 is SGHNT and CDR2 YYREEE (reference sequence). The CDR3 is 11 amino acids. The V and J ends lost 6 bases and 9 bases respectively, with 12 bases between them. CDR3 DNA sequence: TGTGCCAGCACCTCAGGGGACAGCTACACCTTC. Translating it yields CASTSGDSYTF.

The chain has TRBV13 and TRBJ2-3, with 7 bases lining up with TRBD2. This CDR3 contains 16 residues. Germline assignment: CDR1 PRHDT and CDR2 FYEKMQ (reference sequence). V dropped 1 base and J dropped 1; count of bases not matched to a gene: 5. CDR3 protein: CASSLASGPRTDTQYF. In DNA form, the CDR3 reads TGTGCCAGCAGCTTAGCTAGCGGACCCCGCACAGATACGCAGTATTTT.